One sample yielded the 23 T cell receptor beta chains listed below, sequenced in a study of breast tumors, draining lymph nodes, adjacent tissues. MiXCR, run by TCRdb on the multiplex PCR reads, gives a single entry per CDR3 protein. This table holds about 180,000 distinct CDR3 sequences, roughly a third found once. The lymph nodes were axillary draining lymph nodes from breast cancer patients. Sequenced sample: axillary lymph node tissue. These receptor sequences come from a female donor with breast cancer. Some clones in this sample may be carry-over from other donors' samples.

V gene TRBV6-2 or TRBV6-3 combines with J gene TRBJ1-5; the D gene is possibly TRBD1 (6 bases). The V gene lost 11 bases and the J gene lost 1 base, with 15 bases spanning the gap. Germline V gene lookup returns CDR1 MNHEY and CDR2 SVGEGT. The CDR3 has 14 residues. The CDR3, as DNA: TGTGCCTCCAGGGGTATGGGGAGCAATCAGCCCCAGCATTTT. It is translated as CASRGMGSNQPQHF.

The table lists this clonotype with many counts. This chain joins TRBV11-2 and TRBJ1-2, with TRBD1 as a possible D gene (6 bases). Germline assignment: CDR1 SGHAT and CDR2 FQNNGV. This CDR3 contains 15 residues. V was clipped by 6 bases and J by 0 bases, with 14 bases between them. Here the CDR3 reads CASRHTGNSNYGYTF. CDR3 in DNA: TGTGCCAGCAGACATACAGGGAATTCTAACTATGGCTACACCTTC.

This chain joins TRBV14 and TRBJ1-1, with no clear D. This CDR3 comprises 14 residues. CDR1 and CDR2 from the germline V gene are SGHDN and FVKESK. V was clipped by 0 bases and J by 0 bases, with 5 bases between them. The CDR3 sequence is CASSQDAMNTEAFF. The CDR3 nucleotides read TGTGCCAGCAGCCAAGATGCCATGAACACTGAAGCTTTCTTT. The full variable domain, completed using reference TRBV14 and TRBJ1-1, is EAGVTQFPSHSVIEKGQTVTLRCDPISGHDNLYWYRRVMGKEIKFLLHFVKESKQDESGMPNNRFLAERTGGTYSTLKVQPAELEDSGVYFCASSQDAMNTEAFFGQGTRLTVV.

The sample holds a few counts of this clonotype. A much more abundant neighbour one base away suggests this may be a read error. This rearrangement joins TRBV20-1 to TRBJ2-3, with TRBD2 matching over 9 bases. CDR1 DFQATT and CDR2 SNEGSKA come from the germline V gene (reference sequence). The V and J ends lost 0 bases and 2 bases, in that order; junction bases with no gene match: 9. The CDR3 covers 17 residues. The CDR3 DNA follows: TGCAGTGCTAGAGATTCCGCTAGCGGGACGCTCACAGATACGCAGTATTTT. It codes for CSARDSASGTLTDTQYF.

This clonotype was seen a single time. A much larger clonotype is one base distant, so this may be a read error. The chain joins TRBV7-7 to TRBJ2-1, with D unresolved. Germline V gene sequence: CDR1 SSHAT, CDR2 FNYEAQ (reference sequence). CDR3 length: 12 amino acids. Written as DNA, the CDR3 is TGTGCTAGCAGCCCATCCGTGGGTGAGCGGTTCTTC. Its translation is CASSPSVGERFF.

With regard to this clonotype: Given a much more abundant clone one base away, this may be a read error. The gene calls are TRBV5-5 and TRBJ2-7, with 9 positions matching TRBD1. CDR1 SGHKS and CDR2 YYEKEE come from the germline V gene (reference sequence). The CDR3 extends over 15 amino acids. CDR3 region: CVSSPEGTGIYEQYF. The CDR3 region has the DNA TGTGTCAGCAGCCCAGAAGGGACAGGGATCTACGAGCAGTACTTC.

Details on this clonotype: This may be a read error, as it is one base from a much larger clone. J is TRBJ2-7 and V is TRBV12-3 or TRBV12-4; 9 bases map to TRBD1. The CDR3 length is 15 residues. The CDR3 sequence: CAGSHGTGNTYEQYF. CDR3 bases: TGTGCCGGCAGTCACGGGACAGGGAATACCTACGAGCAGTACTTC.

This clonotype has only a few counts. The V call is TRBV6-2 or TRBV6-3, the J call TRBJ2-7; D is perhaps TRBD2 (6 bases). There are 14 residues in the CDR3. V lost 7 bases and J lost 6, with 19 bases in between. Germline lookup yields CDR1 MNHEY and CDR2 SVGEGT. Written as DNA, the CDR3 is TGTGCCAGCATGCTTTCGGCGGGGTCTATCGAGCAGTACTTC. Translation gives CASMLSAGSIEQYF.

Regarding this clonotype: A read error may explain this, as a much larger clone is one base away. The chain couples TRBV5-4 to TRBJ1-2, with 8 bases that match TRBD1. CDR1 is SGHNT and CDR2 is YYREEE in the germline V gene (reference sequence). This CDR3 contains 17 residues. CDR3 sequence reads: CASSLPLGRGPVGGYAF. The CDR3, as DNA: TGTGCCAGCAGCCTCCCTTTGGGCAGGGGGCCCGTTGGTGGCTACGCCTTC.

This clonotype was picked up many times. The V gene is TRBV4-1, the J gene TRBJ1-6; D might be TRBD1 (5 bases). Trimming left V 1 base short and J 9 bases short, with 16 bases between. This CDR3 has 16 residues. CDR1 MGHRA and CDR2 YSYEKL come from the germline V gene. The CDR3 DNA is TGCGCCAGCAGCCAAGCGTTGGGGCAGGGTGGTTCACCCCTCCACTTT. Its protein is CASSQALGQGGSPLHF.

In this sample, this clonotype turned up many times. The V and J genes are TRBV29-1 and TRBJ2-7, with a tentative D call TRBD1 (6 bases). The germline V gene encodes CDR1 SQVTM and CDR2 ANQGSEA. The CDR3 consists of 16 residues. V was trimmed by 4 bases and J by 4 bases, leaving 23 bases between them. The CDR3 sequence is CSVGPRMNRDMYEQYF. The CDR3 region has the DNA TGCAGCGTTGGCCCCAGGATGAACCGGGACATGTACGAGCAGTACTTC.

On this clonotype: An end of the junction differs from the germline gene, which may be a read error. The CDR3 protein is CASGFEAHGRGIVPNSPLHF. The CDR3 DNA sequence: TGTGCCAGCGGTTTCGAGGCCCACGGCAGGGGGATTGTCCCCAATTCACCCCTCCACTTT. The chain is built from TRBV12-3 or TRBV12-4 and TRBJ1-6; TRBD1 matches 7 bases. This CDR3 spans 20 amino acids.

The gene calls are TRBV30 and TRBJ1-2, with D possibly being TRBD1 (6 bases). The germline V gene encodes CDR1 GTSNPN and CDR2 SVGIG (reference sequence). V shed 4 bases and J shed 3 bases, with 12 bases lying between them. The length of the CDR3 is 13 residues. The CDR3 DNA reads as TGTGCCTGGATGCAGGGGCCTTACTATGGCTACACCTTC. It specifies CAWMQGPYYGYTF.

In this sample, this clonotype turned up many times. The chain uses TRBV13 and TRBJ2-3; 8 bases match TRBD2. CDR3 length equals 17 residues. Germline CDR1 PRHDT, CDR2 FYEKMQ (reference sequence). J was trimmed by 0 bases and V by 5 bases; bases with no gene match: 10. In DNA, the CDR3 is TGTGCCAGCAGCACACATAGCGGGATGGGGAGCACAGATACGCAGTATTTT. Its protein product is CASSTHSGMGSTDTQYF.

This clonotype was picked up many times. Here the CDR3 DNA reads TGTGCCAGCAGCCTCCCCCGTTCGACAGATACGCAGTATTTT. As protein: CASSLPRSTDTQYF. The rearrangement uses TRBV6-6 and TRBJ2-3, with D unresolved. Germline V CDR1 and CDR2: MNHNY, SVGAGI (reference sequence). This CDR3 contains 14 residues. Trimming shortened V by 6 bases and J by 3 bases, and 13 bases separated the two germline ends.

This clonotype was seen many times. The chain has TRBV20-1 and TRBJ2-1; 9 bases line up with TRBD2. Trimming cost V 3 bases and J 5 bases; bases outside gene matches: 5. Per germline, CDR1 DFQATT and CDR2 SNEGSKA (reference sequence). The CDR3 is made up of 14 amino acids. The CDR3 DNA is TGCAGTGCTAGTAGCGGGAGTCTCAACAATGAGCAGTTCTTC. It encodes CSASSGSLNNEQFF.

V and J are TRBV27 and TRBJ1-2; 8 nucleotides agree with TRBD1. Germline values: CDR1 MNHEY, CDR2 SMNVEV (reference sequence). The CDR3 contains 14 residues. J lost 4 bases, V lost 7 bases, and 8 bases had no gene match. CDR3 protein: CASNPTGASYGYTF. As DNA, the CDR3 is TGTGCCAGCAACCCGACAGGGGCGAGCTATGGCTACACCTTC.

This clonotype was counted a single time. The limits of the CDR3 on the DNA are not certain, so only TCRdb's listed CDR3 is given. The gene calls are TRBV2 and TRBJ2-3; the D call in the table, TRBD1, was not verified against the DNA. Germline V lookup: CDR1 SNHLY, CDR2 FYNNEI. The length of the CDR3 is 16 amino acids, counting both ends. The CDR3 sequence: CACSARDHRWTDTQYF.

This clonotype is medium-sized (0.01 to 0.1%) in the sample. The V gene is TRBV24-1, the J gene TRBJ2-5; 9 nucleotides align to TRBD1. CDR1 and CDR2 (germline): KGHDR, SFDVKD. J was trimmed by 2 bases and V by 1 base; bases with no gene match: 19. The CDR3 length is 21 residues. CDR3 loop: CATSDFVTGSGQGSRQETQYF. The CDR3 region has the DNA TGTGCCACCAGTGATTTTGTCACCGGGTCGGGACAGGGCTCCCGACAAGAGACCCAGTACTTC.

This rearrangement joins TRBV29-1 to TRBJ1-3, with 7 bases matching TRBD1. The CDR3 totals 12 residues. Trimming removed 2 bases from V and 9 bases from J; junction bases left unmatched: 4. CDR1 is SQVTM, CDR2 ANQGSEA, per germline. As DNA, the CDR3 is TGCAGCGTTGAACAGGGGGAGAGCACCATATATTTT. As protein: CSVEQGESTIYF.

Comment on this clonotype: A much larger clone lies a single base off, so this may be a read error. The CDR3 DNA is TGTGCCAGCAGTCCCTCCGCGCTAGCGAGAGGCGAGCAGTACTTC. Translated: CASSPSALARGEQYF. The chain combines TRBV9 with TRBJ2-7, with D tentatively TRBD2 (6 bases). CDR3 length: 15 amino acids. With 5 bases removed from V and 6 bases from J, the gap between germline ends came to 21 bases. Germline V gives CDR1 SGDLS, CDR2 YYNGEE.

This clonotype was seen many times. V and J are TRBV4-1 and TRBJ2-1; D might be TRBD1 or TRBD2, each matching 5 bases. Trimming left V 4 bases short and J 8 bases short, with 12 bases between. Per the germline V gene, CDR1 is MGHRA and CDR2 is YSYEKL. CDR3 length: 13 amino acids. The CDR3 nucleotides are TGCGCCAGCAGCCCAACCGGGACCGATGAGCAGTTCTTC. Its protein product is CASSPTGTDEQFF.

In its sample, this clonotype was seen many times. The chain is built from TRBV18 and TRBJ2-5; D is unresolved. The CDR3 runs to 12 residues. Trimming pared 1 base from V and 5 bases from J, leaving 5 bases between. Germline loops: CDR1 KGHSH, CDR2 LQKENI. The CDR3 coding sequence is TGTGCCAGCTCACCACAAGGGGAGACCCAGTACTTC. As protein: CASSPQGETQYF.